The 22 T cell receptor beta chains listed next were all sequenced from one sample in a study of T cells in Graves' hyperthyroidism and ophthalmopathy. Authors of the study amplified TCR beta CDR3 regions from RNA transcripts. A set of HTBI primers served as the primers for a first-round RT-PCR of the TCR CDR3. TCRdb ran MiXCR on the multiplex PCR reads and lists one entry per CDR3 protein. The sample has around 350,000 distinct CDR3 sequences, approximately 19% seen once. Input material: blood. The receptors originated from a young woman with Graves' hyperthyroidism.

This clonotype was found a few times. CDR3 amino acids: CASSLEGAGGYTF. In nucleotides, the CDR3 is TGTGCCAGCAGTTTAGAAGGGGCTGGTGGCTACACCTTC. The chain joins TRBV12-3 or TRBV12-4 to TRBJ1-2; a weak D match, TRBD1 (5 bases). Trimming cost V 1 base and J 7 bases, with 10 bases left between them. This CDR3 has 13 residues.

The sample holds many counts of this clonotype. V usage is TRBV27 and J usage is TRBJ1-1; unclear D gene. Trimming removed 5 bases at V and 1 base at J, with 14 bases between. The CDR3 contains 15 residues. The germline CDR1 and CDR2 sequences are MNHEY and SMNVEV (reference sequence). In DNA, the CDR3 is TGTGCCAGCAGTCCGAACCAAGGGTGGAACACTGAAGCTTTCTTT. Translated: CASSPNQGWNTEAFF.

This clonotype occurred many times. The rearrangement links TRBV14 to TRBJ1-3; D gene ambiguous. This CDR3 region has 16 residues. Germline CDR1 SGHDN, CDR2 FVKESK. The V gene lost 0 bases and the J gene lost 1 base, with 10 bases spanning the gap. The CDR3 here is CASSQELAGSGNTIYF. CDR3 DNA: TGTGCCAGCAGCCAAGAGCTAGCGGGGTCTGGAAACACCATATATTTT.

This clonotype has at least ten counts. The gene calls are TRBV20-1 and TRBJ1-2; D gene unclear. This CDR3 contains 12 residues. V was cut by 6 bases and J by 7 bases, with 15 bases left in between. Germline V lookup: CDR1 DFQATT, CDR2 SNEGSKA (reference sequence). CDR3 region: CSASPEGFGYTF. The CDR3 DNA reads TGCAGTGCCAGCCCAGAGGGTTTTGGCTACACCTTC.

This clonotype occurred many times. This sequence joins TRBV9 and TRBJ1-2; tentative D call: TRBD1 (6 bases). The germline V gene encodes CDR1 SGDLS and CDR2 YYNGEE. The CDR3 has 15 amino acids. Trimming removed 0 bases from V and 8 bases from J, with 17 bases in between. CDR3 nucleotides: TGTGCCAGCAGCGTAGCAGGGGTCCGGGCGCGAGGCTACACCTTC. Translating gives CASSVAGVRARGYTF. The complete variable domain, with remaining parts taken from reference TRBV9 and TRBJ1-2, reads DSGVTQTPKHLITATGQRVTLRCSPRSGDLSVYWYQQSLDQGLQFLIQYYNGEERAKGNILERFSAQQFPDLHSELNLSSLELGDSALYFCASSVAGVRARGYTFGSGTRLTVV.

This clonotype has ten or more counts. The chain employs TRBV2 and TRBJ2-7; 9 bases fit TRBD1. Per germline, CDR1 SNHLY and CDR2 FYNNEI. The CDR3 consists of 14 residues. V lost 5 bases and J lost 4; bases outside the gene matches: 6. The CDR3 region has the DNA TGTGCCAGCAGTAGGACAGGGGTCCTTTACGAGCAGTACTTC. It is translated as CASSRTGVLYEQYF.

This clonotype was recorded at least ten times. CDR3 protein: CASSRPEGEWTQYF. CDR3 DNA sequence: TGTGCCAGCAGCCGACCGGAGGGAGAGTGGACCCAGTACTTC. The chain carries TRBV7-2 and TRBJ2-5; a possible D gene is TRBD2 (6 bases). CDR1 is SGHTA, CDR2 FQGNSA, per germline. CDR3 length: 14 residues. V was cut by 5 bases and J by 7 bases, with 17 bases left in between. Full variable domain (remainder filled in from reference TRBV7-2 and TRBJ2-5): GAGVSQSPSNKVTEKGKDVELRCDPISGHTALYWYRQSLGQGLEFLIYFQGNSAPDKSGLPSDRFSAERTGGSVSTLTIQRTQQEDSAVYLCASSRPEGEWTQYFGPGTRLLVL.

In its sample, this clonotype was seen once. The V call is TRBV12-5, the J call TRBJ1-1; possibly TRBD1 for D (6 bases). The CDR3 has 14 residues. Germline CDR1 LGHNT, CDR2 FRNRAP. V gave up 5 bases and J gave up 1 base, with 11 bases separating them. As DNA, the CDR3 is TGTGCTAGTGGTCTCGGACAGCGGAACACTGAAGCTTTCTTT. It yields the protein CASGLGQRNTEAFF. Full variable domain (rest looked up from reference TRBV12-5 and TRBJ1-1): DARVTQTPRHKVTEMGQEVTMRCQPILGHNTVFWYRQTMMQGLELLAYFRNRAPLDDSGMPKDRFSAEMPDATLATLKIQPSEPRDSAVYFCASGLGQRNTEAFFGQGTRLTVV.

This clonotype was detected ten times or more. The chain is built from TRBV7-3 and TRBJ1-2; no firm D call. Trimming removed 4 bases at V and 8 bases at J, with 14 bases between. Germline V gene data show CDR1 as SGHTA and CDR2 as FQGTGA. The CDR3 runs 13 residues. CDR3 region: CASSSPGGSGYTF. The CDR3 DNA reads TGTGCCAGCAGCTCCCCCGGTGGGTCCGGCTACACCTTC.

This clonotype was counted many times. The chain joins TRBV3-1 to TRBJ1-1; TRBD1 is a possible D gene (6 bases). The CDR3 contains 13 residues. V lost 8 bases to trimming and J lost 3 bases, with 13 bases between them. The germline V gene encodes CDR1 LGHDT and CDR2 YNNKEL (reference sequence). CDR3: CASHTAGDTEAFF. The CDR3 coding sequence is TGTGCCAGCCACACGGCAGGGGACACTGAAGCTTTCTTT. Drawing the rest from reference TRBV3-1 and TRBJ1-1, the complete variable domain is DTAVSQTPKYLVTQMGNDKSIKCEQNLGHDTMYWYKQDSKKFLKIMFSYNNKELIINETVPNRFSPKSPDKAHLNLHINSLELGDSAVYFCASHTAGDTEAFFGQGTRLTVV.

The CDR3 protein is CASSQDGGEEAFF. In nucleotides, the CDR3 is TGTGCCAGCAGCCAAGATGGGGGGGAGGAAGCTTTCTTT. The rearrangement uses TRBV3-1 and TRBJ1-1; D might be TRBD1 (5 bases). V was pared by 0 bases and J by 8 bases, with 10 bases between. Germline V CDR1 and CDR2: LGHDT, YNNKEL (reference sequence). The CDR3 consists of 13 residues. The whole variable domain, remainder taken from reference TRBV3-1 and TRBJ1-1, is DTAVSQTPKYLVTQMGNDKSIKCEQNLGHDTMYWYKQDSKKFLKIMFSYNNKELIINETVPNRFSPKSPDKAHLNLHINSLELGDSAVYFCASSQDGGEEAFFGQGTRLTVV.

This clonotype was seen ten or more times. This chain connects TRBV11-2 to TRBJ2-4, with 8 bases that match TRBD1. There are 13 residues in the CDR3. V was pared by 1 base and J by 7 bases, with 0 bases of the junction left unmatched. Per the germline V gene, CDR1 is SGHAT and CDR2 is FQNNGV. The CDR3 sequence is CASSLGTGNIQYF. In nucleotides, the CDR3 is TGTGCCAGCAGCTTAGGGACAGGGAACATTCAGTACTTC.

The sample holds many counts of this clonotype. This rearrangement joins TRBV20-1 to TRBJ1-6; maybe TRBD1 (5 bases). The CDR3 runs to 15 residues. Trimming took 0 bases from V and 6 from J, leaving 12 bases between them. The germline V gene has CDR1 DFQATT and CDR2 SNEGSKA (reference sequence). The DNA for the CDR3 is TGCAGTGCTAGAGAAAGCAGGGATGGTAATTCACCCCTCCACTTT. It encodes CSARESRDGNSPLHF.

There are many counts of this clonotype. This chain joins TRBV5-6 and TRBJ2-6, with 11 bases fitting TRBD2. Germline V CDR1 and CDR2: SGHDT, YYEEEE. The CDR3 has 18 amino acids. The V segment lost 1 base and the J segment 1 base; nucleotides outside the gene matches: 4. CDR3 sequence (DNA): TGTGCCAGCAGCTTGCTGACTAGCGGGGCTTCTGGGGCCAACGTCCTGACTTTC. Protein product: CASSLLTSGASGANVLTF.

This clonotype showed up many times. V gene TRBV7-8 combines with J gene TRBJ2-4; tentatively, D is TRBD2 (5 bases). Trimming pared 7 bases from V and 8 bases from J, leaving 9 bases between. CDR3 length: 11 amino acids. Germline V gives CDR1 SGHVS, CDR2 FQNEAQ. The CDR3 DNA is TGTGCCAGCACCCTCGGGGACATTCAGTACTTC. It translates to CASTLGDIQYF.

This clonotype has at least ten counts. This chain uses TRBV12-3 or TRBV12-4 with TRBJ1-5, with unresolved D. The germline V and J ends were trimmed by 8 bases and 0 bases, with 11 bases remaining between them. The length of the CDR3 is 14 residues. Written as DNA, the CDR3 is TGTGCCAGCGGAGGTCTCGATAGCAATCAGCCCCAGCATTTT. The encoded protein is CASGGLDSNQPQHF.

The chain carries TRBV7-8 and TRBJ1-1; 11 bases map to TRBD1. The CDR3 runs to 17 residues. The trim removed 2 bases at V and 0 bases at J, leaving 5 bases unmatched. Germline V gene sequence: CDR1 SGHVS, CDR2 FQNEAQ. CDR3 region: CASSLRGTGGMNTEAFF. The CDR3 coding sequence is TGTGCCAGCAGCTTACGAGGGACAGGGGGGATGAACACTGAAGCTTTCTTT. The full variable domain, its missing parts supplied by reference TRBV7-8 and TRBJ1-1, is GAGVSQSPRYKVAKRGQDVALRCDPISGHVSLFWYQQALGQGPEFLTYFQNEAQLDKSGLPSDRFFAERPEGSVSTLKIQRTQQEDSAVYLCASSLRGTGGMNTEAFFGQGTRLTVV.

This clonotype was recorded at least ten times. V gene TRBV6-1 combines with J gene TRBJ2-2; D tentatively fits TRBD1 or TRBD2 (6 bases each). The CDR3 sequence is 13 residues long. Germline loops: CDR1 MNHNS, CDR2 SASEGT. V lost 10 bases and J lost 6, with 15 bases in between. CDR3 coding DNA: TGTGCCACCTGGGACACGGGGGCCGGGGAGCTGTTTTTT. Protein: CATWDTGAGELFF.

This clonotype was counted ten times or more. This rearrangement joins TRBV20-1 to TRBJ1-1; 11 bases are a match to TRBD1. This CDR3 contains 14 residues. Germline assignment: CDR1 DFQATT and CDR2 SNEGSKA (reference sequence). V lost 6 bases, J lost 4 bases, and 7 bases stayed unmatched. The CDR3 spells CSANTGTGGTEAFF. CDR3 sequence (DNA): TGCAGTGCAAACACCGGGACAGGGGGCACTGAAGCTTTCTTT.

This clonotype was detected many times. The chain is built from TRBV19 and TRBJ1-5, with D possibly being TRBD1 (6 bases). This CDR3 has 14 residues. Germline CDR1 is LNHDA and CDR2 is SQIVND (reference sequence). Trimming shortened V by 5 bases and J by 5 bases, and 13 bases separated the two germline ends. The CDR3 loop reads CASSVTGSHQPQHF. The CDR3 DNA reads as TGTGCCAGTAGTGTCACAGGGAGCCATCAGCCCCAGCATTTT.

The chain couples TRBV6-1 to TRBJ1-1; possibly TRBD1 for D (6 bases). From germline, CDR1 is MNHNS and CDR2 SASEGT. The CDR3 sequence is 14 residues long. V was pared by 5 bases and J by 0 bases, with 10 bases between. CDR3 bases: TGTGCCAGCAGTATCAGGGGATTGAACACTGAAGCTTTCTTT. Translated, it gives CASSIRGLNTEAFF.

Many counts were recorded for this clonotype. V usage is TRBV20-1 and J usage is TRBJ2-5; TRBD2 might be the D (6 bases). The CDR3 has 13 residues. Trimming removed 1 base at V and 5 bases at J, with 11 bases between. The germline CDR1 and CDR2 sequences are DFQATT and SNEGSKA (reference sequence). CDR3 residues: CSARAGGGETQYF. For the CDR3, the DNA is TGCAGTGCTAGAGCCGGGGGTGGGGAGACCCAGTACTTC.